This T cell receptor beta chain appears in the sequencing data of a study of T-cell reconstitution after alpha-beta-depleted transplantation in children. Study results and limitations: Counts and diversity of T cells one year after transplant came mostly from newly produced T cells. The high TCRbeta diversity at day 60 in some patients came from surviving recipient T cells and thymic progenitors. Several hundred graft clones that had expanded were reportedly the source of alpha-beta T cells about two months after transplant.

With respect to this clonotype: What it binds is not known.

Unique molecular identifiers were built into the TCRbeta library. TCRdb re-derived calls from the PCR reads in MiXCR, one entry per CDR3 protein. The sample has 100,000 or so distinct CDR3 sequences; less than 25% are singletons. Germline V gene sequence: CDR1 SGHDN, CDR2 FVKESK. The CDR3 totals 16 residues. V lost 3 bases, J lost 4 bases, and 16 bases lay in between. The sequence derives from a boy aged 2-15 years with acute lymphoblastic leukemia, due to receive a stem cell transplant. The chain joins TRBV14 to TRBJ2-1; the D is unclear. The sequences come from PBMCs, collected before TCRalphabeta/CD19-depleted stem cell transplant. CDR3 residues: CASSHNGGSLYNEQFF. CDR3 bases: TGTGCCAGCAGCCACAACGGCGGTTCCTTATACAATGAGCAGTTCTTC.